Below are 9 T cell receptor beta chains sequenced from a single sample in a study of blood T cell repertoires in COVID-19. Here immunoSEQ multiplex PCR was the method, and the copy in TCRdb shows in-frame clones only, minus some. Of around 700,000 clones in the sample, 85% to 90% were seen once. The sample comprised peripheral blood. These receptors all come from a woman aged 18-29 years with acute or convalescent COVID-19.

There are a few counts of this clone. The chain has TRBV25-1 and TRBJ1-2; 9 nucleotides line up with TRBD1. The junction had 6 bases not matched to a gene; V was cut back by 5 bases and J by 2 bases. The CDR3 has 15 residues. CDR1 is MGHDK and CDR2 is SYGVNS in the germline V gene. The CDR3, as DNA: TGTGCCAGCAGTCCTTCGACAGGGGGAAACTATGGCTACACCTTC. Translation: CASSPSTGGNYGYTF.

This CDR3 reads CARIHSGTVGTDTQYF. The CDR3 bases are TGTGCCCGAATACATTCAGGGACAGTGGGCACAGATACGCAGTATTTT. The chain employs TRBV7-4 and TRBJ2-3; TRBD1 aligns across 7 bases. The CDR3 runs 16 residues. The trim removed 11 bases at V and 1 base at J, leaving 15 bases unmatched. CDR1 and CDR2 from the germline V gene are SGHVT and SQSDAQ.

Details on this clone: Other DNA sequences from this sample encode an identical CDR3 as well. This rearrangement joins TRBV6-5 to TRBJ2-7, with TRBD1 matching 7 bases. Germline values: CDR1 MNHEY, CDR2 SVGAGI. This CDR3 comprises 12 residues. Losses at the gene ends were 5 bases for V and 6 bases for J; bases not matched to a gene: 4. CDR3 region: CASSPDRVEQYF. The DNA for the CDR3 is TGTGCCAGCAGTCCCGACAGGGTCGAGCAGTACTTC.

The V gene is TRBV7-2, the J gene TRBJ1-1, with TRBD1 matching over 7 bases. Trimming cost V 5 bases and J 9 bases; bases outside gene matches: 12. Germline CDR1 reads SGHTA; CDR2 reads FQGNSA. There are 14 residues in the CDR3. The CDR3 coding sequence is TGTGCCAGCAGCCCCAGGGGGACCGGGAAAAAAGCTTTCTTT. This gives the protein CASSPRGTGKKAFF.

This clone was seen a single time. The CDR3 DNA sequence: TGTGCCAGCAACCCTCAGGGGCCGAACACCGGGGAGCTGTTTTTT. It yields the protein CASNPQGPNTGELFF. The chain combines TRBV6-2 or TRBV6-3 with TRBJ2-2; tentative D call: TRBD1 (6 bases). The germline CDR1 and CDR2 sequences are MNHEY and SVGEGT. V shed 7 bases and J shed 0 bases, with 12 bases lying between them. The CDR3 spans 15 residues.

V is TRBV29-1 and J is TRBJ2-1, with 7 bases fitting TRBD1. The CDR3 is made up of 13 amino acids. The trim removed 6 bases at V and 7 bases at J, leaving 9 bases unmatched. Germline-derived CDR1 and CDR2 are SQVTM and ANQGSEA. CDR3 residues: CSVTGEFRNEQFF. As DNA, the CDR3 is TGCAGCGTCACAGGGGAATTTAGGAATGAGCAGTTCTTC.

CDR3 residues: CASGLDRDGYTF. The CDR3 DNA follows: TGTGCCAGTGGGTTGGACAGGGATGGCTACACCTTC. The chain has TRBV19 and TRBJ1-2; 8 nucleotides line up with TRBD1. Trimming removed 8 bases from V and 6 bases from J; junction bases left unmatched: 5. The germline V gene has CDR1 LNHDA and CDR2 SQIVND (reference sequence). This CDR3 has 12 amino acids.

The chain is built from TRBV7-9 and TRBJ1-2, with a tentative D call TRBD1 (5 bases). The CDR3 runs to 14 residues. Germline V gene lookup returns CDR1 SEHNR and CDR2 FQNEAQ (reference sequence). V lost 0 bases to trimming and J lost 12 bases, with 17 bases between them. This chain's CDR3 is CASSLAAGIVPDTF. The CDR3 region has the DNA TGTGCCAGCAGCTTAGCGGCAGGGATCGTTCCCGACACCTTC.

J is TRBJ1-3 and V is TRBV7-8; no firm D call. CDR1 is SGHVS and CDR2 is FQNEAQ in the germline V gene. The CDR3 is 13 residues long. With 7 bases removed from V and 0 bases from J, the gap between germline ends came to 7 bases. CDR3 bases: TGTGCCAGCACCCGGAGCTCTGGAAACACCATATATTTT. Encoded protein: CASTRSSGNTIYF.